In this sample, the clone carrying this TCR beta chain turned up a few times. The antigen is undetermined. The data were obtained in a study of response to subunit inactivated influenza vaccine. V gave up 2 bases and J gave up 0 bases; unmatched junction bases: 5. Looked up from germline, CDR1 is MNHEY and CDR2 is SVGAGI. The CDR3 extends over 16 amino acids. TCRdb re-derived calls from the RT-PCR reads in MiXCR, one entry per CDR3 protein. This sample carries hundreds of thousands of distinct CDR3 sequences, approximately 18% of them seen once, and the ten largest clones take approximately 11%. Overall study findings and caveats: Authors suggested that a seasonal influenza vaccination recruits few new T cells each time.

The sequenced sample was PBMCs from blood, obtained around 5 days after vaccination. This TCR came from a man aged 45-65 years who received an inactivated influenza vaccine. The chain links TRBV6-5 to TRBJ1-1, with 8 bases fitting TRBD1. This CDR3 reads CASSYRQGPMNTEAFF. In DNA form, the CDR3 reads TGTGCCAGCAGTTACCGACAGGGGCCTATGAACACTGAAGCTTTCTTT.